This record covers a single TCR beta chain. Its antigen is unidentified. The data belong to a study of T cells after yellow fever vaccination. Researchers made TCR cDNA using 5'RACE template switching, and this step added a universal primer site and UMIs. Each CDR3 protein gets one entry after TCRdb re-called the 5' RACE reads with MiXCR. Altogether 240,000 or so distinct CDR3 sequences are present, roughly 7.2% being singletons, with the ten largest covering over 0.65%. Trimming pared 0 bases from V and 3 bases from J, leaving 11 bases between. Germline-derived CDR1 and CDR2 are DFQATT and SNEGSKA (reference sequence). The CDR3 is made up of 14 amino acids. Study outcomes and limitations: After the booster, approximately 96% of CD4 and approximately 90% of CD8 primary-response clones were re-detected. Researchers report a weaker secondary response that nonetheless peaked faster, day 5 versus 15.

Specimen: CD4+ T cells sorted from PBMCs, collected 15 days after the yellow fever booster vaccination. This TCR was recovered from a man between 25 and 39 years old who received the YFV17D yellow fever vaccine. The chain recombines TRBV20-1 with TRBJ1-2; D remains ambiguous. The CDR3 protein is CSARDQVIDYGYTF. Here the CDR3 DNA reads TGCAGTGCTAGAGATCAAGTGATAGACTATGGCTACACCTTC.